The next 5 T cell receptor beta chains were all read from a single sample in a study of response to subunit inactivated influenza vaccine. MiXCR was run by TCRdb on the RT-PCR reads, yielding one entry per CDR3 protein. The sample carries 650,000 to 800,000 distinct CDR3 sequences, 15% to 20% recorded once. Sample: PBMCs from blood, taken 4 to 6 days after vaccination. These receptors all come from a man between 45 and 60 years old who received an inactivated influenza vaccine.

This clonotype was picked up a small number of times. The chain carries TRBV30 and TRBJ1-6; D is unclear. There are 15 residues in the CDR3. From germline, CDR1 is GTSNPN and CDR2 SVGIG (reference sequence). Trimming pared 3 bases from V and 7 bases from J, leaving 16 bases between. As DNA, the CDR3 is TGTGCCTGGAGGAAGCTGGGCAGTGGGAATTCACCCCTCCACTTT. Translated: CAWRKLGSGNSPLHF.

This clonotype was detected only a few times. V is TRBV6-5 and J is TRBJ2-7, with D unclear. The V end lost 5 bases, the J end lost 1 base, and 9 bases lay between the germline ends. The CDR3 loop spans 13 amino acids. CDR1 MNHEY and CDR2 SVGAGI come from the germline V gene. The CDR3 coding sequence is TGTGCCAGCAGTACTGGAAAATCCTACGAGCAGTACTTC. Its protein product is CASSTGKSYEQYF.

The chain is built from TRBV20-1 and TRBJ2-1; D is perhaps TRBD1 (6 bases). The CDR3 has 13 residues. Trimming pared 6 bases from V and 8 bases from J, leaving 17 bases between. The germline CDR1 and CDR2 sequences are DFQATT and SNEGSKA (reference sequence). CDR3 DNA sequence: TGCAGTGCAAACAGGGAAAACCCCCATGAGCAGTTCTTC. Residues: CSANRENPHEQFF.

The J gene is TRBJ2-3, the V gene TRBV6-2 or TRBV6-3; D may match TRBD1 or TRBD2 (7 bases each). CDR3 length: 15 residues. Germline V lookup: CDR1 MNHEY, CDR2 SVGEGT. Trimming stripped 6 bases from V and 8 bases from J, with 21 bases between. The CDR3 sequence is CASSLTAGQILTQYF. CDR3 DNA sequence: TGTGCCAGCAGCCTGACAGCGGGACAGATCCTTACGCAGTATTTT.

This clonotype was counted only a few times. The chain joins TRBV25-1 to TRBJ1-6; D is possibly TRBD1 (6 bases). This CDR3 has 13 residues. The V end was cut by 10 bases, the J end by 7 bases, with 14 bases between. Germline-derived CDR1 and CDR2 are MGHDK and SYGVNS. The CDR3 here is CATRQDGNSPLHF. In DNA, the CDR3 is TGTGCCACCCGACAGGATGGGAATTCACCCCTCCACTTT.